The source of this TCR beta chain is a study of blood T cell repertoires in COVID-19. Across the whole study: Sample material is recorded as cDNA or gDNA derived from T cells, B-cell-depleted T cells, or PBMCs.

Germline V lookup: CDR1 SGDLS, CDR2 YYNGEE. Trimming shortened V by 4 bases and J by 0 bases, and 14 bases separated the two germline ends. This CDR3 is 16 amino acids long. Sequenced by immunoSEQ multiplex PCR; TCRdb stores in-frame clones only, minus some. The sample has approximately 300,000 clones; roughly 90% are singletons. Two negative PCRs, clearance, or symptom resolution were required of recovered Cohort 3 donors. The sequence was obtained from a man aged 60 to 69 who had recovered from COVID-19. The chain employs TRBV9 and TRBJ1-5; possible D gene TRBD1, 5 bases. The sample consisted of PBMCs or T cells enriched from blood (not recorded which). DNA of the CDR3: TGTGCCAGCAGCCCAGGACACCAGGGTAGCAATCAGCCCCAGCATTTT. Encoded protein: CASSPGHQGSNQPQHF. The full variable domain, completed using reference TRBV9 and TRBJ1-5, is DSGVTQTPKHLITATGQRVTLRCSPRSGDLSVYWYQQSLDQGLQFLIQYYNGEERAKGNILERFSAQQFPDLHSELNLSSLELGDSALYFCASSPGHQGSNQPQHFGDGTRLSIL.